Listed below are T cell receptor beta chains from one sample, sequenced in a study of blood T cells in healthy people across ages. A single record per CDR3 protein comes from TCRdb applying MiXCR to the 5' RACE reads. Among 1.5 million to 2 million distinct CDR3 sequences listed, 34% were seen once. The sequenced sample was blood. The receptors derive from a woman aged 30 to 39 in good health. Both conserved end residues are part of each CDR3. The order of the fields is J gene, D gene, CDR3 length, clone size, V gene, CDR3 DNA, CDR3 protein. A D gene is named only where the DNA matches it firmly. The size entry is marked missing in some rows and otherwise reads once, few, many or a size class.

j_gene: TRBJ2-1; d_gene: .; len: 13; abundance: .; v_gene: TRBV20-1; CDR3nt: TGCAGTGCGCGGGACGGAATCAACAATGAGCAGTTCTTC; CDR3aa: CSARDGINNEQFF
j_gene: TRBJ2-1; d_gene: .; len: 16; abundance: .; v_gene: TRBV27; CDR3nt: TGTGCCAGCAGTTTAGGTCTAGCCGCCTTGGGGGGTGAGCAGTTCTTC; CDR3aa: CASSLGLAALGGEQFF
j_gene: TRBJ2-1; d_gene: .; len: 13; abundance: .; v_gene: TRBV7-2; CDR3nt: TGTGCCAGCAGATACGACTGGGACAATGAGCAGTTCTTC; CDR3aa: CASRYDWDNEQFF
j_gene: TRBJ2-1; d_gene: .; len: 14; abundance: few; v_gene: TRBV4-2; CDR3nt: TGTGCCAGCAGCCAAGACTATTCGGGGGATGAGCAGTTCTTC; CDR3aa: CASSQDYSGDEQFF
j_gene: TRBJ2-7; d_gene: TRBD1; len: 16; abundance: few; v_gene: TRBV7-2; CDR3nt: TGTGCCAGCAGCTTAGCAAGGACAGGGGGCCTCTACGAGCAGTACTTC; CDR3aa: CASSLARTGGLYEQYF
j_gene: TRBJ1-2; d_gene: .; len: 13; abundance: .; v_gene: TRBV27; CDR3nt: TGTGTCAGCAGTTTAGGCCAGAACTATGGCTACACCTTC; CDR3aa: CVSSLGQNYGYTF
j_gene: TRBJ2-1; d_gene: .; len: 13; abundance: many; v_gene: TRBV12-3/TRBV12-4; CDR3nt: TGTGCCAGCAGTTGGACTGGGTACAATGAGCAGTTCTTC; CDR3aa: CASSWTGYNEQFF
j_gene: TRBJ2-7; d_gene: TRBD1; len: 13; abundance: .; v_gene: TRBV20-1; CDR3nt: TGCAGTGCTGCCGCGGGACAGGGAAACGAGCAGTACTTC; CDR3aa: CSAAAGQGNEQYF
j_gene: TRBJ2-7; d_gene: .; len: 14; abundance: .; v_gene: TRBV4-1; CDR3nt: TGCGCCAGCAGCCAAGACGCAGGACCCCACGAGCAGTACTTC; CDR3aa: CASSQDAGPHEQYF
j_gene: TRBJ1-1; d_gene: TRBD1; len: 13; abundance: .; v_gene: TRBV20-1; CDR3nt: TGCAGTGCTCACGGGACAGGGAACACTGAAGCTTTCTTT; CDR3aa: CSAHGTGNTEAFF
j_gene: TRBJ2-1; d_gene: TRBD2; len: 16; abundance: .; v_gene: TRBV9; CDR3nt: TGTGCCAGCAGCAGATCGGCGGGAGGCTCCTACAATGAGCAGTTCTTC; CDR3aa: CASSRSAGGSYNEQFF
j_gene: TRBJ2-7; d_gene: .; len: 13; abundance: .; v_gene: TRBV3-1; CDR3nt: TGTGCCAGCAGCCAGAAAGAGGGGAGCGAGCAGTACTTC; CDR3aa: CASSQKEGSEQYF
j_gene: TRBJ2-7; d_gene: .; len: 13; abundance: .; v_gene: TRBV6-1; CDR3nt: TGTGCCAGCAGTGAGGGCGGGGTTAGGTTGCAGTACTTC; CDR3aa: CASSEGGVRLQYF
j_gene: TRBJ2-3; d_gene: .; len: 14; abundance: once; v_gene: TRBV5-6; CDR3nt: TGTGCCAGCAGCTGGGCGGGGCGGTTGGATACGCAGTATTTT; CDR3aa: CASSWAGRLDTQYF
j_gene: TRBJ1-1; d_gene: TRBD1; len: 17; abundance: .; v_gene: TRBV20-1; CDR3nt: TGCAGTGCTGAGCTAGGTGGCAGGGGGCTGTTTAACGCTGAAGCTTTCTTT; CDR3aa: CSAELGGRGLFNAEAFF
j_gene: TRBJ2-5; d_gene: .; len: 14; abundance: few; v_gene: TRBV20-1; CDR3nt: TGCAGTGCTCCCGATTGGGGGAACCAAGAGACCCAGTACTTC; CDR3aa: CSAPDWGNQETQYF
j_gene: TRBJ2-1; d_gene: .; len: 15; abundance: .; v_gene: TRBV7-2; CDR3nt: TGTGCCAGCAGCCAGGCCAGGGGTCGATACAATGAGCAGTTCTTC; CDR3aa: CASSQARGRYNEQFF